This TCR beta chain emerged from a study of graft-versus-host responses after intestinal transplantation. Findings and limits, study-wide: Early HvG declines after transplant were associated with peak circulating GvH clone levels. The recipient marrow held GvH clones, and some of them showed up first in ileum or blood.

Of note for this clone: Its specificity is not known.

Intraepithelial plus lamina propria lymphocytes were released by processing graft tissue. Produced via immunoSEQ multiplex PCR; TCRdb's table is partial and in-frame only. The data contain some 7,000 clones, 68% of them singletons. The CDR3 is 15 residues long. Trimming pared 0 bases from V and 1 base from J, leaving 9 bases between. From germline, CDR1 is SGDLS and CDR2 YYNGEE. The sequence came from a human patient who received an intestinal transplant, so some T cells may come from the graft donor. The source was ileum tissue, collected around 8 weeks after transplant. The chain is built from TRBV9 and TRBJ2-3, with D maybe TRBD2 (6 bases). CDR3 bases: TGTGCCAGCAGCGTAGGGGACTCCCGCACAGATACGCAGTATTTT. Protein product: CASSVGDSRTDTQYF.